This entry concerns a single T cell receptor beta chain. Antigen: not known. The method was immunoSEQ multiplex PCR; TCRdb's version includes in-frame clones alone and lacks a portion of them. The sample records around 150,000 clones, around 85% being singletons. These data come from a study of T cell responses to AZD1222 COVID-19 vaccine. Study-wide results and limits: Nearly half of the spike-specific TCRs reportedly recognize variant regions that carry no mutations. Baseline testing showed seropositivity in only six or seven AZD1222 recipients. Breadth and depth of Spike-specific TCRs rose after two AZD1222 doses. Regions 160-218 and 743-854 held dominance among vaccine-associated CD4 TCRs, which spanned spike.

The germline V gene has CDR1 LGHDT and CDR2 YNNKEL (reference sequence). Trimming left V 0 bases short and J 6 bases short, with 20 bases between. CDR3 length: 17 residues. The sample was peripheral blood, taken 28 days after the second dose of the MenACWY control vaccine. This chain joins TRBV3-1 (or the pseudogene TRBV3-2) and TRBJ2-5; the D gene could be TRBD1 or TRBD2 (5 bases each). This receptor was identified in an adult who received the MenACWY meningococcal vaccine as a control. The DNA of the CDR3 is TGTGCCAGCAGCCAAGATCTGGGGGACCGCGGTAAACAGACCCAGTACTTC. Translated, it gives CASSQDLGDRGKQTQYF.